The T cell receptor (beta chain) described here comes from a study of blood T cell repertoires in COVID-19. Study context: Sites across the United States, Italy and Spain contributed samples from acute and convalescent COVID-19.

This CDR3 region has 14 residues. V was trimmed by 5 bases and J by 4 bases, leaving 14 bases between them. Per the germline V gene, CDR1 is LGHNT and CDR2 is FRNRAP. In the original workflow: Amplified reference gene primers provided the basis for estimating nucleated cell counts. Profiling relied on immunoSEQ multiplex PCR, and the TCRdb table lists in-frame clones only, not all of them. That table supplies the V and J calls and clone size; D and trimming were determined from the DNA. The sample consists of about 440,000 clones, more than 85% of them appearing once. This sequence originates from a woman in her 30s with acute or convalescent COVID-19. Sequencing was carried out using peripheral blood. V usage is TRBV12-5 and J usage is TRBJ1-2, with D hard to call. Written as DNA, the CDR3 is TGTGCTAGTGGTCCCCAGGCAGAGACCTATGGCTACACCTTC. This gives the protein CASGPQAETYGYTF.